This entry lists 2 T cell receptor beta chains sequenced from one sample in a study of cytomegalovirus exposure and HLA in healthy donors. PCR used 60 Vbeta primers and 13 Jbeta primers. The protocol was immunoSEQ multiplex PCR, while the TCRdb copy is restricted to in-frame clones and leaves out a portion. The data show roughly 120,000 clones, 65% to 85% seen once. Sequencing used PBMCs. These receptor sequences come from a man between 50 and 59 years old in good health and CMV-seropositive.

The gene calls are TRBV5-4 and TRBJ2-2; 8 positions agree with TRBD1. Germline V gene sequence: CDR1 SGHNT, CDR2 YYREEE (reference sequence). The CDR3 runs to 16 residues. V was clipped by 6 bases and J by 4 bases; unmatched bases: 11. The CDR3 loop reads CASIPWGQVGTGELFF. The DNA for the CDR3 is TGTGCCAGCATCCCCTGGGGACAGGTTGGCACCGGGGAGCTGTTTTTT. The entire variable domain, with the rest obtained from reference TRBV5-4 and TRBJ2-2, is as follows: ETGVTQSPTHLIKTRGQQVTLRCSSQSGHNTVSWYQQALGQGPQFIFQYYREEENGRGNFPPRFSGLQFPNYSSELNVNALELDDSALYLCASIPWGQVGTGELFFGEGSRLTVL.

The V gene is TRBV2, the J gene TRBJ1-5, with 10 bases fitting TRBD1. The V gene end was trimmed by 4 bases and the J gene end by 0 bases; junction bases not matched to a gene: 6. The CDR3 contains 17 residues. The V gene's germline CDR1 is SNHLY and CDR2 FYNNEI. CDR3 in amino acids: CASSVGQGIYSNQPQHF. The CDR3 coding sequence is TGTGCCAGCAGTGTGGGACAGGGGATTTATAGCAATCAGCCCCAGCATTTT.